Below are 18 T cell receptor beta chains sequenced from a single sample in a study of Tregs in tolerant kidney transplant recipients. The method was immunoSEQ multiplex PCR; TCRdb's version includes in-frame clones alone and lacks a portion of them. The profile shows about 72,000 clones, roughly 92% of them singletons. The input for sequencing was CD8+ T cells from blood, taken before the transplant. These receptors all come from a human donor who received a combined kidney and bone marrow transplant.

This clone came up a few times. This chain joins TRBV19 and TRBJ2-7, with D possibly matching TRBD1 (7 bases). This CDR3 is built from 13 residues. CDR1 is LNHDA and CDR2 is SQIVND in the germline V gene (reference sequence). Trimming took 7 bases from V and 7 from J, leaving 17 bases between them. The CDR3 DNA reads TGTGCCAGTACGGGGATCCAGGGGGGTGAGCAGTACTTC. Its translation: CASTGIQGGEQYF.

The genes are TRBV30 and TRBJ1-2; 7 bases map to TRBD1. This CDR3 region has 13 residues. CDR1 is GTSNPN, CDR2 SVGIG, per germline (reference sequence). The junction had 7 bases not matched to a gene; V was cut back by 3 bases and J by 6 bases. The chain's CDR3 is CAWSSTGNDGYTF. As DNA, the CDR3 is TGTGCCTGGAGCTCGACAGGGAATGATGGCTACACCTTC.

V gene TRBV19 combines with J gene TRBJ1-1; TRBD1 might be the D (5 bases). Per germline, CDR1 LNHDA and CDR2 SQIVND (reference sequence). V lost 1 base, J lost 5 bases, and 8 bases lay in between. CDR3 length: 13 residues. The CDR3 protein is CASSIVPGTEAFF. The CDR3 region has the DNA TGTGCCAGTAGTATAGTCCCAGGGACTGAAGCTTTCTTT. Complete variable domain (other parts from reference TRBV19 and TRBJ1-1): DGGITQSPKYLFRKEGQNVTLSCEQNLNHDAMYWYRQDPGQGLRLIYYSQIVNDFQKGDIAEGYSVSREKKESFPLTVTSAQKNPTAFYLCASSIVPGTEAFFGQGTRLTVV.

In its sample, this clone was seen once. This rearrangement joins TRBV9 to TRBJ1-3, with TRBD1 identical over 8 bases. Trimming removed 4 bases from V and 0 bases from J; junction bases left unmatched: 9. The germline gives CDR1 SGDLS, CDR2 YYNGEE. CDR3 size: 17 residues. CDR3 protein: CASSPGGDPSSGNTIYF. The CDR3 nucleotides are TGTGCCAGCAGCCCAGGGGGCGACCCTAGCTCTGGAAACACCATATATTTT.

This chain uses TRBV9 with TRBJ2-5, with D perhaps given as TRBD1 or TRBD2 (5 bases each). The DNA end favors TRBJ2-7, so the J call may be wrong. The CDR3 is made up of 14 amino acids. CDR1 is SGDLS, CDR2 YYNGEE, per germline. The CDR3 region is CASSPSMGAYEQYF. The CDR3 DNA sequence: TGTGCCAGCAGCCCGTCTATGGGGGCCTACGAGCAGTACTTC.

This sequence joins TRBV27 and TRBJ2-7; D is perhaps TRBD1 (5 bases). CDR3 length equals 17 residues. The V end lost 4 bases, the J end lost 0 bases, and 19 bases lay between the germline ends. Germline loops: CDR1 MNHEY, CDR2 SMNVEV (reference sequence). CDR3 sequence (DNA): TGTGCCAGCAGTTCCCTAAACTCTGATCAGGGCTCCTACGAGCAGTACTTC. It codes for CASSSLNSDQGSYEQYF.

This clone appeared a single time. The chain uses TRBV9 and TRBJ2-2; D may be TRBD2 (6 bases). This CDR3 has 15 residues. Germline V gives CDR1 SGDLS, CDR2 YYNGEE. V was clipped by 0 bases and J by 5 bases, with 11 bases between them. This CDR3 reads CASSVVGGSTGELFF. CDR3 bases: TGTGCCAGCAGCGTAGTGGGGGGATCGACCGGGGAGCTGTTTTTT. Full variable domain (rest looked up from reference TRBV9 and TRBJ2-2): DSGVTQTPKHLITATGQRVTLRCSPRSGDLSVYWYQQSLDQGLQFLIQYYNGEERAKGNILERFSAQQFPDLHSELNLSSLELGDSALYFCASSVVGGSTGELFFGEGSRLTVL.

This chain uses TRBV11-2 with TRBJ2-5; the match to TRBD2 covers 10 bases. CDR1 and CDR2 (germline): SGHAT, FQNNGV. The CDR3 contains 15 residues. Germline trimming cut 1 base from V and 5 bases from J; bases unmatched to any gene: 4. The CDR3 DNA is TGTGCCAGCAGCTTAGTAGCGGGGGGTAGGGAGACCCAGTACTTC. Protein: CASSLVAGGRETQYF.

CDR3 DNA sequence: TGTGCCAGCAGCTTGGCTTACAGGACCTACGAGCAGTACTTC. Amino acid sequence: CASSLAYRTYEQYF. This chain connects TRBV5-6 to TRBJ2-7; a weak D match, TRBD1 (5 bases). Germline V gene data show CDR1 as SGHDT and CDR2 as YYEEEE. This CDR3 comprises 14 residues. With 0 bases removed from V and 2 bases from J, the gap between germline ends came to 9 bases.

CDR3 nucleotides: TGTGCCAGCAGCTTAGTTCCCCAGGAAAACGAGCAGTACTTC. It specifies CASSLVPQENEQYF. The V gene is TRBV7-2, the J gene TRBJ2-7; no reliable D call. Germline V gene sequence: CDR1 SGHTA, CDR2 FQGNSA. V lost 1 base to trimming and J lost 5 bases, with 12 bases between them. CDR3 length equals 14 residues.

This clone was found a few times. The chain carries TRBV30 and TRBJ2-5; 9 bases fit TRBD2. Germline loops: CDR1 GTSNPN, CDR2 SVGIG (reference sequence). The ends lost 3 bases at V and 6 bases at J; junction bases unmatched: 2. This CDR3 has 12 residues. CDR3 amino acids: CAWRGTSQTQYF. The CDR3 DNA reads TGTGCCTGGAGGGGGACTAGCCAGACCCAGTACTTC.

The rearrangement links TRBV27 to TRBJ2-7; perhaps TRBD1 as D (6 bases). The germline CDR1 and CDR2 sequences are MNHEY and SMNVEV (reference sequence). The CDR3 spans 12 residues. V was trimmed by 6 bases and J by 6 bases, leaving 12 bases between them. The CDR3 spells CASSSPGAEQYF. The CDR3 DNA follows: TGTGCCAGCAGCTCCCCAGGGGCCGAGCAGTACTTC.

The chain employs TRBV28 and TRBJ1-1; 8 nucleotides match TRBD1. Germline values: CDR1 MDHEN, CDR2 SYDVKM. The CDR3 sequence is 13 residues long. With V trimmed by 4 bases and J by 3 bases, 1 base remained unmatched. The CDR3 bases are TGTGCCAGCAGTTGGACAGGGTACACTGAAGCTTTCTTT. Its translation is CASSWTGYTEAFF.

The chain recombines TRBV11-3 with TRBJ1-2; D call uncertain. Germline-derived CDR1 and CDR2 are SGHNT and YENEEA. The germline V and J ends were trimmed by 2 bases and 2 bases, with 6 bases remaining between them. The CDR3 is made up of 13 amino acids. CDR3 region: CASSLFINYGYTF. CDR3 coding DNA: TGTGCCAGCAGCTTATTTATAAACTATGGCTACACCTTC.

The chain joins TRBV19 to TRBJ2-1; TRBD2 aligns across 11 bases. V lost 1 base to trimming and J lost 5 bases; unmatched junction nucleotides: 10. This CDR3 comprises 18 residues. Germline V lookup: CDR1 LNHDA, CDR2 SQIVND (reference sequence). The CDR3 coding sequence is TGTGCCAGTAGTATAGTATTCTTTGGGACTAGCGGAGACAATGAGCAGTTCTTC. It codes for CASSIVFFGTSGDNEQFF.

This rearrangement joins TRBV5-1 to TRBJ2-2; 10 bases align to TRBD2. V was clipped by 5 bases and J by 0 bases; unmatched bases: 7. The CDR3 runs to 17 residues. CDR1 and CDR2 from the germline V gene are SGHRS and YFSETQ. DNA for the CDR3: TGCGCCAGCAGATGGACTAGCGGACCCGCGAACACCGGGGAGCTGTTTTTT. Its translation is CASRWTSGPANTGELFF.

This chain links TRBV7-9 with TRBJ2-3; D is possibly TRBD2 (6 bases). Between the trimmed V and J ends, which lost 1 base and 2 bases, there was a span of 16 bases. The CDR3 covers 17 residues. CDR1 and CDR2 (germline): SEHNR, FQNEAQ (reference sequence). This chain's CDR3 is CASSLVAPGVVTDTQYF. The CDR3 DNA reads as TGTGCCAGCAGCTTAGTAGCGCCGGGAGTTGTCACAGATACGCAGTATTTT. The full variable domain, with the rest looked up from reference TRBV7-9 and TRBJ2-3, is DTGVSQNPRHKITKRGQNVTFRCDPISEHNRLYWYRQTLGQGPEFLTYFQNEAQLEKSRLLSDRFSAERPKGSFSTLEIQRTEQGDSAMYLCASSLVAPGVVTDTQYFGPGTRLTVL.

Points on this clone: Additional DNA sequences in this sample encode the identical CDR3. CDR3 residues: CASSQGQLQNSPLHF. CDR3 in DNA: TGTGCCAGCAGTCAGGGACAGTTACAAAATTCACCCCTCCACTTT. The chain couples TRBV27 to TRBJ1-6, with 7 bases lining up with TRBD1. Germline V gene lookup returns CDR1 MNHEY and CDR2 SMNVEV (reference sequence). The CDR3 spans 15 residues. V was clipped by 5 bases and J by 7 bases; unmatched bases: 8.